This T cell receptor (beta chain) was profiled in a study of early stage breast cancer tumors. Assay used: immunoSEQ multiplex PCR; TCRdb lists only in-frame clones, some missing. The sample consists of about 34,000 clones, more than 65% of them appearing once. With 4 bases removed from V and 1 base from J, the gap between germline ends came to 12 bases. CDR3 size: 15 residues. Germline V gene sequence: CDR1 MNHNY, CDR2 SVGAGI (reference sequence). This receptor was identified in a person in their thirties with breast cancer. Sequences were obtained from breast tumor tissue. The rearrangement joins TRBV6-6 to TRBJ2-3, with D hard to call. CDR3 DNA sequence: TGTGCCAGCAGTTCCTCAGGTTTGGGCACAGATACGCAGTATTTT. It specifies CASSSSGLGTDTQYF.